This TCR beta chain was identified during a study of blood T cell repertoires in COVID-19. The method was immunoSEQ multiplex PCR; TCRdb's version includes in-frame clones alone and lacks a portion of them. The data hold 300,000 to 350,000 clones, with approximately 89% observed a single time. The germline V gene has CDR1 SGHRS and CDR2 YFSETQ. The CDR3 loop spans 14 amino acids. Trimming removed 4 bases from V and 4 bases from J; junction bases left unmatched: 6. The chain couples TRBV5-1 to TRBJ1-2, with TRBD1 identical over 8 bases. Input material: peripheral blood. The TCR originated in an older woman with COVID-19, enrolled during active disease. The CDR3 region is CASSPGGQVYGYTF. As DNA, the CDR3 is TGCGCCAGCAGCCCAGGGGGCCAGGTCTATGGCTACACCTTC.